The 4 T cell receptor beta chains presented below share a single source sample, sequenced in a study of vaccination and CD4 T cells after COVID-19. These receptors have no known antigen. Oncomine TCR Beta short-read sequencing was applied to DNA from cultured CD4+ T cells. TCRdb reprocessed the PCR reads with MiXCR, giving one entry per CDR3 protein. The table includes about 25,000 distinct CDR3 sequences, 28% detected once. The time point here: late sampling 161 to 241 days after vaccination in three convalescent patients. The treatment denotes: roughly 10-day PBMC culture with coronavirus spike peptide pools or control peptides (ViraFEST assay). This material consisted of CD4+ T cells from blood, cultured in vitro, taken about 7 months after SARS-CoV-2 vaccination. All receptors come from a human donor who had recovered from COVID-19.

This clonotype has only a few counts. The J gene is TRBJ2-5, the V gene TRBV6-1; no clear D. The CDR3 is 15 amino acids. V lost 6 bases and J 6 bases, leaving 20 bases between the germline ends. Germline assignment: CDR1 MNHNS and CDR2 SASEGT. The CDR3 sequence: CASSRSTNPSQTQYF. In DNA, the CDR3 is TGTGCCAGCAGCCGCTCGACAAACCCCAGTCAGACCCAGTACTTC.

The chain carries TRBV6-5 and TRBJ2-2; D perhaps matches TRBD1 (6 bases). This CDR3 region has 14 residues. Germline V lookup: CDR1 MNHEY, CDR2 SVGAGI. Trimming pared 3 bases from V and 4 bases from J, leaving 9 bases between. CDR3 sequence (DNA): TGTGCCAGCAGTTATAGGGGGAGCACCGGGGAGCTGTTTTTT. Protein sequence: CASSYRGSTGELFF.

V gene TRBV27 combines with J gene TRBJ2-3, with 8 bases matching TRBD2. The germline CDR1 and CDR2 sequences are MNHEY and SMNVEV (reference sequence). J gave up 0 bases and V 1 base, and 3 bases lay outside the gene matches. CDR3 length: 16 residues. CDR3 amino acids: CASSLWGGRSTDTQYF. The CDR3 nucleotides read TGTGCCAGCAGTTTATGGGGCGGGAGGAGCACAGATACGCAGTATTTT.

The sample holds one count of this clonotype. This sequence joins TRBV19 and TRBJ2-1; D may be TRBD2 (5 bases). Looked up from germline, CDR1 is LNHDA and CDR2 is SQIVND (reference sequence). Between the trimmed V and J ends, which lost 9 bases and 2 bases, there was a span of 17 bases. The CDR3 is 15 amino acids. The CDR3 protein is CARPTASQTYNEQFF. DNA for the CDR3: TGTGCCAGACCTACGGCTAGCCAAACCTACAATGAGCAGTTCTTC.